This T cell receptor (beta chain) originates from a study of sequential checkpoint blockade in melanoma. About the research overall: First-line arms were nivolumab then ipilimumab, or the reverse, randomized 1:1. After both sequences, patients received maintenance nivolumab.

Described treatment: randomized to nivolumab then ipilimumab (arm A) or the reverse (arm B). Live CD3+CD8+ CD19− CD56− cells were sorted from PBMCs. Clones were sequenced by immunoSEQ multiplex PCR, and TCRdb holds only the in-frame ones, with some missing. The sample contains under 20,000 clones, about 83% of which appear only once. CDR1 and CDR2 from the germline V gene are SGHRS and YFSETQ. The CDR3 loop spans 13 amino acids. The V end was cut by 1 base, the J end by 7 bases, with 9 bases between. The sequencing used CD8+ T cells sorted from blood (inferred from file names), collected from a patient given nivolumab and ipilimumab in sequence. The receptor's source is a human donor with melanoma. This sequence joins TRBV5-1 and TRBJ2-1; D may be TRBD1 (6 bases). Here the CDR3 reads CASSLSTGNEQFF. The CDR3 coding sequence is TGCGCCAGCAGCTTGTCAACAGGGAATGAGCAGTTCTTC.